The 8 T cell receptor beta chains listed next were all sequenced from one sample in a study of T cells in localized non-small cell lung cancer. Clones were sequenced by immunoSEQ multiplex PCR, and TCRdb holds only the in-frame ones, with some missing. The data show around 91,000 clones, with approximately 90% seen just once and about 15% held by the top ten. Source: peripheral blood, taken before any cancer treatment. Receptors were obtained from a man aged 35 to 69 with stage I squamous cell lung carcinoma.

The J gene is TRBJ1-1, the V gene TRBV5-6; perhaps TRBD1 as D (5 bases). Germline-derived CDR1 and CDR2 are SGHDT and YYEEEE. The V gene lost 5 bases and the J gene lost 4 bases, with 12 bases spanning the gap. CDR3 size: 13 residues. The CDR3 reads CASRKRGGTEAFF. As DNA, the CDR3 is TGTGCCAGCAGAAAAAGGGGCGGCACTGAAGCTTTCTTT.

The V and J genes are TRBV20-1 and TRBJ2-7; D unresolved. V was pared by 3 bases and J by 6 bases, with 9 bases between. The CDR3 has 11 amino acids. From germline, CDR1 is DFQATT and CDR2 SNEGSKA (reference sequence). CDR3 coding DNA: TGCAGTGCTAGTCTGCTAAGCGAGCAGTACTTC. Translating it yields CSASLLSEQYF.

Only a few counts were recorded for this clone. Here the CDR3 DNA reads TGCGCCAGCAGCTTGGGTGGGGATACGCAGTATTTT. Translated: CASSLGGDTQYF. V usage is TRBV5-1 and J usage is TRBJ2-3; no clear D gene. Trimming pared 0 bases from V and 6 bases from J, leaving 5 bases between. CDR3 size: 12 residues. Germline V gene sequence: CDR1 SGHRS, CDR2 YFSETQ.

The J gene is TRBJ1-2, the V gene TRBV5-4, with D perhaps TRBD1 (6 bases). Germline lookup yields CDR1 SGHNT and CDR2 YYREEE (reference sequence). Between the trimmed V and J ends, which lost 6 bases and 2 bases, there was a span of 11 bases. This CDR3 contains 13 residues. The CDR3 nucleotides are TGTGCCAGCACCCGGACAGCGAACTATGGCTACACCTTC. Translating gives CASTRTANYGYTF.

The chain uses TRBV21-1 and TRBJ2-5; TRBD2 is the table's D call and was not checked against the DNA. TRBV21-1 is a listed pseudogene. The CDR3 is 17 residues long. The CDR3 spells CASSKNGLAGYEETQYF. Here the CDR3 DNA reads TGTGCCAGCAGCAAAAACGGACTAGCGGGATATGAGGAGACCCAGTACTTC.

The chain joins TRBV18 to TRBJ1-1; no firm D call. V lost 2 bases and J 0 bases, leaving 7 bases between the germline ends. Germline CDR1 KGHSH, CDR2 LQKENI. The CDR3 has 14 residues. CDR3 coding DNA: TGTGCCAGCTCACCATCAGCAATGAACACTGAAGCTTTCTTT. As protein: CASSPSAMNTEAFF.

V usage is TRBV10-3 and J usage is TRBJ1-1; 7 bases agree with TRBD1. The junction had 4 bases not matched to a gene; V was cut back by 7 bases and J by 5 bases. The germline CDR1 and CDR2 sequences are ENHRY and SYGVKD. This CDR3 is 12 amino acids long. CDR3 DNA sequence: TGTGCCATCACCCAGGGGGGGACTGAAGCTTTCTTT. This encodes CAITQGGTEAFF.

The rearrangement links TRBV6-1 to TRBJ1-2; D might be TRBD1 (6 bases). Germline CDR1 MNHNS, CDR2 SASEGT. V was cut by 3 bases and J by 0 bases, with 14 bases left in between. The CDR3 totals 16 residues. The CDR3 DNA is TGTGCCAGCAGTGACCCAGGACAGTCATCTAACTATGGCTACACCTTC. The encoded protein is CASSDPGQSSNYGYTF.